This is a list of T cell receptor beta chains from one sample in a study of T cells in localized non-small cell lung cancer. Profiled with immunoSEQ multiplex PCR; TCRdb holds only in-frame clones, not every one. The sample gives about 52,000 clones, about 87% of which show up once; 16% is in the top ten. Sequencing was performed on PBMCs, taken before any cancer treatment. Source of these receptors: a female donor with stage II lung adenocarcinoma. CDR3s include the opening cysteine and the closing phenylalanine or tryptophan. The D gene is left open where the match is weak.

TRBD2	15	TRBV11-2	TRBJ2-3	CASSLERGEWGTQYF
TRBD1	15	TRBV27	TRBJ2-7	CASSTTGTRGDEQYF
-	13	TRBV2	TRBJ2-1	CASSGLATDEQFF
-	15	TRBV5-6	TRBJ1-1	CASSSDGQSNTEAFF
-	15	TRBV30	TRBJ1-3	CAWSDASSSGNTIYF
TRBD1	17	TRBV5-1	TRBJ2-5	CASSLGLSQGARETQYF
-	13	TRBV6-5	TRBJ1-2	CASSYSEGLGYTF
-	17	TRBV13	TRBJ1-1	CASSLRWQGERNTEAFF
-	11	TRBV6-5	TRBJ1-2	CASSFKQEYTF
-	15	TRBV18	TRBJ1-1	CASSPSPSMNTEAFF
-	16	TRBV19	TRBJ1-1	CASSPHGRLMNTEAFF
-	14	TRBV7-3	TRBJ2-5	CASSANRGQETQYF
-	12	TRBV18	TRBJ1-1	CASSEGNTEAFF
-	13	TRBV25-1	TRBJ1-4	CASRRGSDEKLFF
-	13	TRBV5-1	TRBJ2-7	CASSRGTVYEQYF
-	13	TRBV5-4	TRBJ2-3	CASSGRAGDTQYF
TRBD1	14	TRBV6-6	TRBJ2-2	CASRDRGRTGELFF
-	13	TRBV6-1	TRBJ1-2	CASSPPTNYGYTF
-	16	TRBV4-1	TRBJ1-3	CASSQDFRETGNTIYF
-	15	TRBV9	TRBJ1-2	CASSVVVSVDYGYTF
-	13	TRBV5-4	TRBJ2-7	CASSLSQGYEQYF
-	14	TRBV2	TRBJ1-2	CASSGNREIYGYTF
-	16	TRBV13	TRBJ1-1	CASSLGGVGKNTEAFF
-	15	TRBV6-1	TRBJ2-1	CASSVSPSSYNEQFF
-	14	TRBV5-6	TRBJ2-7	CASSLKGDTYEQYF
TRBD1	15	TRBV2	TRBJ1-5	CASSFPGTGVQPQHF
TRBD1	15	TRBV15	TRBJ1-1	CATSIDNRGNTEAFF
-	14	TRBV2	TRBJ2-2	CASSESGWTGELFF
TRBD2	15	TRBV11-3	TRBJ2-1	CASSLQRGSYNEQFF
TRBD2	12	TRBV7-9	TRBJ2-1	CASSSTLAAQFF
-	12	TRBV6-5	TRBJ1-2	CASRPRGNGYTF
TRBD2	15	TRBV5-8	TRBJ2-5	CASSRGGRGQETQYF
-	15	TRBV6-1	TRBJ1-4	CASSSAPTTNEKLFF
TRBD2	15	TRBV5-1	TRBJ2-1	CASSLTGGPNNEQFF